This TCR beta chain was observed in a study of control samples from healthy donors and cancer patients. Per the germline V gene, CDR1 is WNHNN and CDR2 is SYGVQD (reference sequence). Trimming shortened V by 3 bases and J by 1 base, and 9 bases separated the two germline ends. The CDR3 has 14 amino acids. Produced via immunoSEQ multiplex PCR; TCRdb's table is partial and in-frame only. This sample has 200,000 or so clones, with about 93% found just once. The sequence was obtained from a man between 45 and 60 years old in good health. The source material was blood. V and J are TRBV10-1 and TRBJ1-1; D is perhaps TRBD1 (6 bases). Written as DNA, the CDR3 is TGCGCCAGCAGTGAAGGGGGGGCGAACACTGAAGCTTTCTTT. Translation: CASSEGGANTEAFF.